This TCR beta chain was identified in a study of CD8 T cells in Susac syndrome. About this clonotype: Its cognate antigen is unknown.

The V gene end was trimmed by 7 bases and the J gene end by 1 base; junction bases not matched to a gene: 11. The germline CDR1 and CDR2 sequences are SQVTM and ANQGSEA. This CDR3 contains 15 residues. The RNA input was roughly 0.45 to 1 ug, and it was reverse transcribed with random hexamers. TCRdb re-analysed the immunoSEQ multiplex PCR reads in MiXCR, keeping a single row per CDR3 protein. The sample carries about 130,000 distinct CDR3 sequences, around 93% recorded once. Study-level results: Total CD8+ repertoires held some 15 Susac-specific public clones, while CD8+ TEMRA repertoires held a few.

The V gene is TRBV29-1, the J gene TRBJ2-3; 7 bases line up with TRBD1. The specimen was CD8+ T cells from PBMCs. This TCR derives from a human donor with Susac syndrome. The CDR3 DNA follows: TGCAGCGCCGGGCCGGACAGGCACCGCACAGATACGCAGTATTTT. It encodes CSAGPDRHRTDTQYF.